These T cell receptor beta chains were read from a single sample in a study of blood T cell repertoires in COVID-19. Data came from immunoSEQ multiplex PCR; TCRdb stores just in-frame clones and leaves some out. The sample records about 160,000 clones, more than 65% being singletons. The sample was PBMCs or T cells enriched from blood (not recorded which). The receptors here all came from a woman in her 40s with acute COVID-19. The CDR3 runs from the conserved cysteine through the conserved F or W. Fields, in order: clone size, V gene, D gene, CDR3 length, J gene, CDR3 DNA, CDR3 protein. D genes are given only for firm matches. Expanded clones are given a class, and other clones once, few, many or no size at all.

>NA|TRBV28|TRBD2|16|TRBJ2-5
TGTGCCAGCAGTTCCCTGACTAGCGGGAGTCGGGAGACCCAGTACTTC
CASSSLTSGSRETQYF
>many|TRBV2|TRBD2|16|TRBJ2-1
TGTGCCAGCAGTGAAATAATAGCGGGAGTCTACAATGAGCAGTTCTTC
CASSEIIAGVYNEQFF
>NA|TRBV16|TRBD2|16|TRBJ2-3
TGTGCCAGCAGCCTCCTAGCGGGAAGAGGGACAGATACGCAGTATTTT
CASSLLAGRGTDTQYF
>NA|TRBV5-1|NA|16|TRBJ2-2
TGCGCCAGCAGCTTGGGACTAGTTAGTCAAATGGGGGAGCTGTTTTTT
CASSLGLVSQMGELFF
>NA|TRBV11-2|NA|16|TRBJ2-5
TGTGCCAGCAGCTCTCCCTGGAACGACGGAGAAGAGACCCAGTACTTC
CASSSPWNDGEETQYF
>NA|TRBV3-1/TRBV3-2|TRBD2|19|TRBJ2-3
TGTGCCAGCAGCCAAGATTCGCGGGCTAGCGGAGCATGGAAAGATACGCAGTATTTT
CASSQDSRASGAWKDTQYF
>NA|TRBV25-1|TRBD1|16|TRBJ1-6
TGTGCCAGCAGGAGTCAGGGGGCGGGGGATAATTCACCCCTCCACTTT
CASRSQGAGDNSPLHF
>NA|TRBV19|TRBD1|14|TRBJ1-1
TGTGCCAGTAGTGGACAGGGGGCAGGCACTGAAGCTTTCTTT
CASSGQGAGTEAFF
>once|TRBV4-1|TRBD1|16|TRBJ2-1
TGCGCCAGCAGCCCACGGACAGGGGGCTCCCAAAATGAGCAGTTCTTC
CASSPRTGGSQNEQFF
>NA|TRBV5-1|TRBD2|17|TRBJ2-1
TGCGCCAGCAGCCTGGGAGGGGGACTAGCGGGCTTTAATGAGCAGTTCTTC
CASSLGGGLAGFNEQFF
>few|TRBV3-1/TRBV3-2|TRBD2|16|TRBJ2-3
TGTGCCAGCAGCCTGGGGACTAGCGGGAGTTCAGATACGCAGTATTTT
CASSLGTSGSSDTQYF
>NA|TRBV12-5|NA|13|TRBJ2-3
TGTGCTAGTGGTTTGGTATACGGGGATACGCAGTATTTT
CASGLVYGDTQYF
>once|TRBV7-9|NA|12|TRBJ1-2
TGTGCCAGCAGCGTTGGACAATATGGCTACACCTTC
CASSVGQYGYTF
>NA|TRBV5-6|TRBD1|16|TRBJ1-2
TGTGCCAGCAGCGACGAAACAGGGGGCGCGTTCTATGGCTACACCTTC
CASSDETGGAFYGYTF
>NA|TRBV11-2|NA|13|TRBJ2-3
TGTGCCAGCCGGAGGGATAGCACAGATACGCAGTATTTT
CASRRDSTDTQYF
>NA|TRBV10-1|NA|15|TRBJ1-3
TGCCTCCCTGTCACAGGGAAGCGTTTAGGAAACACCATATATTTT
CLPVTGKRLGNTIYF
>once|TRBV5-1|NA|14|TRBJ1-2
TGCGCCAGCAGCTCCCTGACAGCTAACTATGGCTACACCTTC
CASSSLTANYGYTF
>NA|TRBV3-1/TRBV3-2|TRBD2|12|TRBJ2-1
TGTGCCAGCAGCCATTCTAGCGGGAGTAAGTTCTTC
CASSHSSGSKFF
>few|TRBV5-1|TRBD2|18|TRBJ2-2
TGCGCCAGCAGCTGGGGACTAGCGGGAGGGCCGAGGACCGGGGAGCTGTTTTTT
CASSWGLAGGPRTGELFF
>NA|TRBV14|TRBD1|13|TRBJ1-1
TGTGCCAGCACCGGGACAGGGAGAGGGAGAGCTTTCTTT
CASTGTGRGRAFF
>NA|TRBV14|NA|13|TRBJ2-5
TGTGCCAGCAGCCAAGGTCTCCAAGAGACCCAGTACTTC
CASSQGLQETQYF
>NA|TRBV2|TRBD1|19|TRBJ1-5
TGTGCCAGCAGTGAATTTCTTATGGTAGGGACAGCGTTTAACCAGCCCCAGCATTTT
CASSEFLMVGTAFNQPQHF
>NA|TRBV25-1|TRBD1|13|TRBJ1-6
TGTGCCAGCTCGACAGGGGCTAATTCACCCCTCCACTTT
CASSTGANSPLHF
>once|TRBV6-5|NA|12|TRBJ2-2
TGTGCCAGCAGCAGACTACAAACGGAGCTGTTTTTT
CASSRLQTELFF
>NA|TRBV5-1|TRBD1|15|TRBJ1-1
TGCGCCAGCAGCTTCTCCGGACAGGGGTGGACTGAAGCTTTCTTT
CASSFSGQGWTEAFF
>NA|TRBV2|TRBD1|10|TRBJ1-1
TGTGCCATAGACAGGGAAGGGGCTTTCTTT
CAIDREGAFF
>once|TRBV7-2|TRBD1|13|TRBJ1-1
TGTGCCAGCAGCCCCCCGACAGGGATGTATGCTTTCTTT
CASSPPTGMYAFF
>once|TRBV7-9|TRBD1|18|TRBJ2-6
TGTGCCAGCAGCGCCCCCCCGGGACAGGGGGCTGGGGCCAACGTCCTGACTTTC
CASSAPPGQGAGANVLTF
>NA|TRBV19|TRBD2|14|TRBJ2-7
TGTGCCAGTAGTATAGGTAGCGGGAGGTATGAGCAGTACTTC
CASSIGSGRYEQYF
>NA|TRBV28|TRBD1|17|TRBJ2-1
TGTGCCAGCAGTCCTCTAAGGGGGCCCAGGCTTCACAATGAGCAGTTCTTC
CASSPLRGPRLHNEQFF
>NA|TRBV5-1|NA|14|TRBJ1-5
TGCGCCAGCAGCTTGAAAACAGGGTCACAGCCCCAGCATTTT
CASSLKTGSQPQHF
>NA|TRBV25-1|NA|16|TRBJ2-1
TGTGCCAGCAGTCCCGAACTTGGGACTTCCTACAATGAGCAGTTCTTC
CASSPELGTSYNEQFF
>NA|TRBV11-2|NA|18|TRBJ1-4
TGTGCCAGCAGCCCCGCCCCGCAGAGGACTTCAACTAATGAAAAACTGTTTTTT
CASSPAPQRTSTNEKLFF
>NA|TRBV30|TRBD2|16|TRBJ2-5
TGTGCCTGGAGTGAGGGGACTAGCGGGGCTCAAGAGACCCAGTACTTC
CAWSEGTSGAQETQYF
>NA|TRBV5-5|TRBD1|13|TRBJ2-5
TGTGCCAGCAGTCGGGACAGTAGAGAGACCCAGTACTTC
CASSRDSRETQYF
>NA|TRBV10-3|TRBD1|14|TRBJ2-5
TGTGCCATCAGAGCCTCGACAGGGACAGAGACCCAGTACTTC
CAIRASTGTETQYF
>NA|TRBV27|TRBD1|12|TRBJ1-2
TGTGCCAGCCGCGACAGGGGGCATGGCTACACCTTC
CASRDRGHGYTF
>once|TRBV11-2|NA|14|TRBJ2-2
TGTGCCAGCAGCGTAAACAGGGACACCGGGGAGCTGTTTTTT
CASSVNRDTGELFF